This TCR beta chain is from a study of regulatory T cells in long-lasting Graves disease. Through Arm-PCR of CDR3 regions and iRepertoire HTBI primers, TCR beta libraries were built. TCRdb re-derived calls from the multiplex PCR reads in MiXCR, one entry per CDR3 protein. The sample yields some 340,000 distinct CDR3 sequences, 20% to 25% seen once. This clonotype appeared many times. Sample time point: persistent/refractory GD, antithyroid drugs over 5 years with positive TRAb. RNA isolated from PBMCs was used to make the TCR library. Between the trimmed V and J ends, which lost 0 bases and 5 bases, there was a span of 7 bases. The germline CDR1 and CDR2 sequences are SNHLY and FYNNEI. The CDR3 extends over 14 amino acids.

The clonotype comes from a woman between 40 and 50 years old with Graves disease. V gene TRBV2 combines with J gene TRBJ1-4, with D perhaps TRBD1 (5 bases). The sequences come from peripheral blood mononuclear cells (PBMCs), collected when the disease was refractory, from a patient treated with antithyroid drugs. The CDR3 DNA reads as TGTGCCAGCAGTGAAGCCCGGGGGAATGAAAAACTGTTTTTT. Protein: CASSEARGNEKLFF.